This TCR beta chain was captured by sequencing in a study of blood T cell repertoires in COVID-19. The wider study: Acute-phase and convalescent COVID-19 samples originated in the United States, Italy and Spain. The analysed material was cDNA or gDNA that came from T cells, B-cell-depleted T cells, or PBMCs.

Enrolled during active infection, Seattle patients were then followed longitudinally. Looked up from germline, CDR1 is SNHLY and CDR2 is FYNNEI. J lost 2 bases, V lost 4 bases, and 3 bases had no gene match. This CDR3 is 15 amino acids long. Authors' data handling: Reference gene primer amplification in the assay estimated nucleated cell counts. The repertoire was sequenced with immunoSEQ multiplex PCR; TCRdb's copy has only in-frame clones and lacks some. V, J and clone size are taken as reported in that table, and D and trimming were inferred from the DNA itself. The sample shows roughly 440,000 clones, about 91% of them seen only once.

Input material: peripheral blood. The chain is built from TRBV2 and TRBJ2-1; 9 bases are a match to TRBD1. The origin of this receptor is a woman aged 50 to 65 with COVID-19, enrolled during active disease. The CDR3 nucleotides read TGTGCCAGCAGTGGCAGGACAGGGGCCTACAATGAGCAGTTCTTC. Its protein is CASSGRTGAYNEQFF.